These 20 T cell receptor beta chains were sequenced from one sample in a study of radiation and T cells in renal cell carcinoma. Clones were sequenced by immunoSEQ multiplex PCR, and TCRdb holds only the in-frame ones, with some missing. The sample records around 170,000 clones, about 88% being singletons. The time point here: blood 4 weeks post-SBRT, at nephrectomy. The treatment is: 15 Gy SBRT to primary tumor, nephrectomy 4 weeks later. The sequences come from blood, collected from a patient whose treatment included radiotherapy and nephrectomy. The receptor set was obtained from a woman aged 45-65 years with renal cell carcinoma.

The chain joins TRBV2 to TRBJ1-3, with TRBD1 matching over 7 bases. V lost 6 bases to trimming and J lost 4 bases; unmatched junction nucleotides: 12. This CDR3 has 16 residues. CDR1 and CDR2 from the germline V gene are SNHLY and FYNNEI. This chain's CDR3 is CASRKLEGATGNTIYF. The CDR3 DNA reads TGTGCCAGCAGAAAATTGGAGGGGGCGACGGGAAACACCATATATTTT.

V usage is TRBV19 and J usage is TRBJ1-2; TRBD1 agrees at 9 bases. This CDR3 contains 16 residues. Trimming removed 4 bases from V and 7 bases from J; junction bases left unmatched: 13. Germline V gene lookup returns CDR1 LNHDA and CDR2 SQIVND (reference sequence). CDR3 coding DNA: TGTGCCAGTAGTACTATGCCGGGACAGGGATCCCGTGGCTACACCTTC. The encoded protein is CASSTMPGQGSRGYTF.

This chain uses TRBV5-6 with TRBJ2-3; D ambiguous. Trimming shortened V by 0 bases and J by 3 bases, and 2 bases separated the two germline ends. Germline V gene sequence: CDR1 SGHDT, CDR2 YYEEEE. The CDR3 contains 12 residues. The DNA of the CDR3 is TGTGCCAGCAGCTTGGAGACAGATACGCAGTATTTT. Translated: CASSLETDTQYF.

The J gene is TRBJ1-2, the V gene TRBV10-3, with D possibly matching TRBD1 (6 bases). The CDR3 loop spans 16 amino acids. Germline CDR1 ENHRY, CDR2 SYGVKD. V lost 0 bases to trimming and J lost 3 bases, with 14 bases between them. The CDR3 is CAISESYRGSDYGYTF. CDR3 DNA sequence: TGTGCCATCAGTGAGTCCTATAGGGGGTCAGACTATGGCTACACCTTC.

This chain connects TRBV19 to TRBJ1-6, with unresolved D. Germline V gene sequence: CDR1 LNHDA, CDR2 SQIVND (reference sequence). V lost 5 bases and J 10 bases, leaving 15 bases between the germline ends. There are 14 residues in the CDR3. CDR3 in amino acids: CASSVMGAGSPLHF. DNA for the CDR3: TGTGCCAGTAGTGTTATGGGCGCAGGATCACCCCTCCACTTT.

V usage is TRBV9 and J usage is TRBJ1-2; no definite D call. The CDR3 extends over 16 amino acids. Trimming left V 0 bases short and J 3 bases short, with 15 bases between. The germline gives CDR1 SGDLS, CDR2 YYNGEE. The CDR3 reads CASSVDLGYSDYGYTF. DNA for the CDR3: TGTGCCAGCAGCGTAGACTTGGGGTACTCGGACTATGGCTACACCTTC. The whole variable domain, filled in from reference TRBV9 and TRBJ1-2, reads DSGVTQTPKHLITATGQRVTLRCSPRSGDLSVYWYQQSLDQGLQFLIQYYNGEERAKGNILERFSAQQFPDLHSELNLSSLELGDSALYFCASSVDLGYSDYGYTFGSGTRLTVV.

The V gene is TRBV10-3, the J gene TRBJ1-2, with 8 bases aligning to TRBD1. The CDR3 is made up of 15 amino acids. V shed 3 bases and J 3 bases; nucleotides not matched to a gene: 6. Germline values: CDR1 ENHRY, CDR2 SYGVKD. CDR3 residues: CAISDPGQGDYGYTF. In DNA form, the CDR3 reads TGTGCCATCAGTGACCCCGGACAGGGAGACTATGGCTACACCTTC.

The rearrangement uses TRBV19 and TRBJ2-7; 7 bases fit TRBD1. Germline V gene data show CDR1 as LNHDA and CDR2 as SQIVND (reference sequence). Trimming removed 6 bases from V and 3 bases from J; junction bases left unmatched: 11. CDR3 size: 15 residues. In nucleotides, the CDR3 is TGTGCCAGTAGCGACAGCCGGGACAGATACTACGAGCAGTACTTC. Amino acid sequence: CASSDSRDRYYEQYF.

The chain employs TRBV4-3 and TRBJ1-2; 8 positions agree with TRBD1. Per the germline V gene, CDR1 is LGHNA and CDR2 is YSLEER. The CDR3 runs to 15 residues. V gave up 5 bases and J gave up 4 bases; unmatched junction bases: 9. The CDR3 sequence: CASSSRTGSVYGYTF. The CDR3 DNA is TGCGCCAGCAGCTCACGGACAGGGTCGGTCTATGGCTACACCTTC.

This sequence joins TRBV7-8 and TRBJ2-1, with 10 bases identical to TRBD2. The CDR3 has 16 amino acids. With 3 bases clipped from V and 4 bases from J, the junction kept 6 bases outside the gene matches. Looked up from germline, CDR1 is SGHVS and CDR2 is FQNEAQ. CDR3 region: CASSFRLAGEYNEQFF. The DNA of the CDR3 is TGTGCCAGCAGCTTTCGGCTAGCGGGGGAATACAATGAGCAGTTCTTC.

The J gene is TRBJ1-1, the V gene TRBV6-5, with D possibly matching TRBD1 (6 bases). V was clipped by 6 bases and J by 1 base, with 15 bases between them. In germline, CDR1 is MNHEY, CDR2 SVGAGI. The CDR3 covers 15 residues. The DNA for the CDR3 is TGTGCCAGCAGCTCAATTGGGACAACGAACACTGAAGCTTTCTTT. This translates into CASSSIGTTNTEAFF.

V is TRBV6-6 and J is TRBJ1-2; D not certain. The ends were cut back, 4 bases at V and 8 bases at J, with 11 bases in the middle. The CDR3 has 12 amino acids. Germline values: CDR1 MNHNY, CDR2 SVGAGI (reference sequence). CDR3 DNA sequence: TGTGCCAGCAGTTCCTCCTCGTCGGGCTACACCTTC. Translation gives CASSSSSSGYTF.

The chain carries TRBV6-6 and TRBJ1-2, with D maybe TRBD1 (5 bases). Germline V gives CDR1 MNHNY, CDR2 SVGAGI (reference sequence). With 4 bases removed from V and 7 bases from J, the gap between germline ends came to 16 bases. This CDR3 has 14 residues. The CDR3 reads CASSFQGDRVGYTF. CDR3 nucleotides: TGTGCCAGCAGTTTTCAGGGTGATCGGGTTGGCTACACCTTC.

This chain uses TRBV7-2 with TRBJ1-2; no reliable D call. The V and J ends lost 1 base and 7 bases respectively, with 13 bases between them. Germline V gene sequence: CDR1 SGHTA, CDR2 FQGNSA. The CDR3 runs to 14 residues. For the CDR3, the DNA is TGTGCCAGCAGCTTAGATAGGGTATTATTTGGCTACACCTTC. It translates to CASSLDRVLFGYTF.

The chain employs TRBV7-9 and TRBJ2-7; D is unresolved. CDR3 length: 12 residues. V lost 5 bases, J lost 4 bases, and 9 bases lay in between. Germline loops: CDR1 SEHNR, CDR2 FQNEAQ (reference sequence). The CDR3 nucleotides are TGTGCCAGCAGCCGACGCGGTTACGAGCAGTACTTC. Its protein is CASSRRGYEQYF. Full variable domain (rest looked up from reference TRBV7-9 and TRBJ2-7): DTGVSQNPRHKITKRGQNVTFRCDPISEHNRLYWYRQTLGQGPEFLTYFQNEAQLEKSRLLSDRFSAERPKGSFSTLEIQRTEQGDSAMYLCASSRRGYEQYFGPGTRLTVT.

The chain combines TRBV5-8 with TRBJ1-2; perhaps TRBD1 as D (5 bases). CDR1 is SGHTS, CDR2 YDEGEE, per germline. CDR3 length: 17 amino acids. The V end lost 4 bases, the J end lost 1 base, and 20 bases lay between the germline ends. The CDR3 DNA sequence: TGTGCCAGCAGCGCCGAGTTCGTACAGGCGGGTAACTATGGCTACACCTTC. Amino acids: CASSAEFVQAGNYGYTF.

V gene TRBV7-9 combines with J gene TRBJ2-7, with D unclear. This CDR3 has 13 residues. Germline-derived CDR1 and CDR2 are SEHNR and FQNEAQ (reference sequence). Trimming left V 5 bases short and J 11 bases short, with 19 bases between. The DNA of the CDR3 is TGTGCCAGCAGCGCAATCCTCCCGGGCACGGAGTACTTC. Its protein is CASSAILPGTEYF.

J is TRBJ2-7 and V is TRBV29-1; 9 bases align to TRBD1. Germline CDR1 and CDR2: SQVTM and ANQGSEA. V shed 1 base, J shed 3 bases, and the junction held 1 base outside the gene matches. The CDR3 runs to 13 residues. In DNA form, the CDR3 reads TGCAGCGTTGAAGGACAGGGGGGCTACGAGCAGTACTTC. Its protein is CSVEGQGGYEQYF.

The V and J genes are TRBV6-6 and TRBJ1-2; possibly TRBD1 for D (6 bases). The CDR3 contains 12 residues. Trimming cost V 5 bases and J 8 bases, with 12 bases left between them. Germline lookup yields CDR1 MNHNY and CDR2 SVGAGI (reference sequence). The CDR3, as DNA: TGTGCCAGCAGTGATCCGGGGGGCGGCTACACCTTC. Protein: CASSDPGGGYTF.

The gene calls are TRBV14 and TRBJ2-7; the D is unclear. V was cut by 1 base and J by 9 bases, with 16 bases left in between. Germline V gives CDR1 SGHDN, CDR2 FVKESK. This CDR3 region has 14 residues. CDR3 region: CASSQGASAWGQYF. For the CDR3, the DNA is TGTGCCAGCAGCCAAGGGGCGAGTGCTTGGGGGCAGTACTTC.